This TCR beta chain is drawn from a study of CD8+ T cells in alopecia areata. General study findings and limits: Scalp clonality and expanded CD8+ clones among the top 100 showed significant decreases with tofacitinib. Numerous expanded lesional clones remained in scalp and blood during tofacitinib. Researchers say the link of baseline CD8+ expansion to response remains uncertain, with one nonresponder.

Note on this clone: The antigen is unknown.

RNA extraction and reverse transcription yielded cDNA as sequencing template. Some clones are missing from TCRdb's copy, which holds only in-frame ones; the method was immunoSEQ multiplex PCR. The sample has about 220,000 clones; around three fifths are singletons. Trimming took off 3 bases at V and 4 bases at J, with 18 bases between the two ends. The germline V gene encodes CDR1 GTSNPN and CDR2 SVGIG (reference sequence). This CDR3 has 15 residues. Treatment defined: oral pan-JAK inhibitor, 5-10 mg twice daily. Source: CD4+ T cells sorted from blood, taken at week 4, from a patient treated with tofacitinib. This sequence originates from a human donor with alopecia areata. The V gene is TRBV30, the J gene TRBJ2-5; no definite D call. Here the CDR3 reads CAWSFTQFPSETQYF. In DNA form, the CDR3 reads TGTGCCTGGAGCTTCACTCAGTTTCCTTCAGAGACCCAGTACTTC.